This TCR beta chain was sequenced during a study of shared T cell receptors in the human thymus. Losses at the gene ends were 6 bases for V and 6 bases for J; bases not matched to a gene: 8. CDR1 is KGHSH, CDR2 LQKENI, per germline. This CDR3 comprises 15 residues. Produced via immunoSEQ multiplex PCR; TCRdb's table is partial and in-frame only. The table includes hundreds of thousands of clones, just under 95% detected once. This rearrangement joins TRBV18 to TRBJ2-7; TRBD2 agrees at 13 bases. The source is a human donor. Sequencing was carried out using thymocytes. The CDR3 spells CASSTGLAGRREQYF. The CDR3 DNA reads TGTGCCAGCTCGACGGGACTAGCGGGAAGGCGCGAGCAGTACTTC.